What follows is one T cell receptor (beta chain) and its context. The record originates from a study of cytomegalovirus exposure and HLA in healthy donors. The PCR was carried out with 60 Vbeta primers and 13 Jbeta primers. Assay used: immunoSEQ multiplex PCR; TCRdb lists only in-frame clones, some missing. The sample contains some 110,000 clones, about 81% of which appear only once. Germline CDR1 KGHSH, CDR2 LQKENI. The CDR3 runs 12 residues. V lost 4 bases and J lost 7; bases outside the gene matches: 2. This clonotype originated in a woman in her thirties in good health and CMV-seronegative. The chain recombines TRBV18 with TRBJ1-1, with TRBD1 identical over 8 bases. Sequenced sample: PBMCs. CDR3 amino acids: CASSRTGSEAFF. CDR3 in DNA: TGTGCCAGCTCACGGACAGGGAGTGAAGCTTTCTTT.